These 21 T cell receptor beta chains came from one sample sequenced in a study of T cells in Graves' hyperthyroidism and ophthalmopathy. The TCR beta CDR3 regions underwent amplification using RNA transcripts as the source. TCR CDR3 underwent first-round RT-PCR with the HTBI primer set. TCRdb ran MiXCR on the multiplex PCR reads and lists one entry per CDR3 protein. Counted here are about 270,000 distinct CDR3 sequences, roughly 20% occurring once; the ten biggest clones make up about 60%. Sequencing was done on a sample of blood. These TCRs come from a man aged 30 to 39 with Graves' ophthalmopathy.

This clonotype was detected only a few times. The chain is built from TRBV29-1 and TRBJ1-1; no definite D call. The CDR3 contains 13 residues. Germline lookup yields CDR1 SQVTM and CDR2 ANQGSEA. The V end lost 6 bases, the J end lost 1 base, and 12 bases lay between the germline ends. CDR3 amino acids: CSVEVSPNTEAFF. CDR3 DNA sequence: TGCAGCGTGGAGGTGTCCCCGAACACTGAAGCTTTCTTT.

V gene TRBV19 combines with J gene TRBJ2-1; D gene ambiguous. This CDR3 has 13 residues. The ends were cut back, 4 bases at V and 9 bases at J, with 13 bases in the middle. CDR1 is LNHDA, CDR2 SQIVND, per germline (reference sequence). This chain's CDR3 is CASSSAVVGEQFF. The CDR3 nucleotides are TGTGCCAGTAGTAGCGCCGTAGTGGGTGAGCAGTTCTTC.

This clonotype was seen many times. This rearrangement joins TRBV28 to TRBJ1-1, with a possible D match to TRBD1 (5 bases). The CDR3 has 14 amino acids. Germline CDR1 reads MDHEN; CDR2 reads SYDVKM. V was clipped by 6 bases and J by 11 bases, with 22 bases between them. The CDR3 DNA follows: TGTGCCAGCAGCTTCCTAGCGACGGGGGGAGAGGCTTTCTTT. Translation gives CASSFLATGGEAFF.

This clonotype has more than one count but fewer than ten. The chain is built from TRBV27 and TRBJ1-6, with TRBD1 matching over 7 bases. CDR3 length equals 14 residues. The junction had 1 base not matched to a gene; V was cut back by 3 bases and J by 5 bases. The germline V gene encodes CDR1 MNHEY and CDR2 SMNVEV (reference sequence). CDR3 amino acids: CASSLTGNNSPLHF. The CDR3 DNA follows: TGTGCCAGCAGTTTGACAGGGAATAATTCACCCCTCCACTTT.

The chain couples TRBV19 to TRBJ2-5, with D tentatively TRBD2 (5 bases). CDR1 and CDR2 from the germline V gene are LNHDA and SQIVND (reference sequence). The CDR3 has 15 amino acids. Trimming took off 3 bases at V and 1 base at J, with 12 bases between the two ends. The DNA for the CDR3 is TGTGCCAGTAGTATTAGGAGGAATCGCCAAGAGACCCAGTACTTC. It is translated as CASSIRRNRQETQYF.

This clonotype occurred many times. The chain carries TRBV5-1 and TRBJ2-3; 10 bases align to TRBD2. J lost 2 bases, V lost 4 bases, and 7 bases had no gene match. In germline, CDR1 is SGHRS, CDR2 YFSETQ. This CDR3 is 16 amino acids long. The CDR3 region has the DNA TGCGCCAGCAGCCCGGAAGCGGGAGGGAACACAGATACGCAGTATTTT. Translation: CASSPEAGGNTDTQYF.

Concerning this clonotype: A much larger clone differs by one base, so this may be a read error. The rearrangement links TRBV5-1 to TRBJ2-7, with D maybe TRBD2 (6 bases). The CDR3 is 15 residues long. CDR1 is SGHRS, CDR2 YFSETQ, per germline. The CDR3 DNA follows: TGCGCCAGCGGCTTGGCACCGGGAGATTCTTCCGAGCAGTACTTC. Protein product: CASGLAPGDSSEQYF.

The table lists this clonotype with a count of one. CDR3 sequence reads: CASSGVPPQETQYF. The DNA of the CDR3 is TGTGCCAGCAGTGGGGTCCCACCTCAAGAGACCCAGTACTTC. The chain joins TRBV5-5 to TRBJ2-5; D uncertain. CDR1 is SGHKS, CDR2 YYEKEE, per germline (reference sequence). V dropped 5 bases and J dropped 2 bases, with 13 bases sitting between them. The CDR3 is 14 amino acids.

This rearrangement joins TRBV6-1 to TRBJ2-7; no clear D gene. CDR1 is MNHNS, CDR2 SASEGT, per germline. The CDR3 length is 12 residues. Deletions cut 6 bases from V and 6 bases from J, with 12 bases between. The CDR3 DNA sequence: TGTGCCAGCAGGGACCCCTGGAGCGAGCAGTACTTC. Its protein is CASRDPWSEQYF.

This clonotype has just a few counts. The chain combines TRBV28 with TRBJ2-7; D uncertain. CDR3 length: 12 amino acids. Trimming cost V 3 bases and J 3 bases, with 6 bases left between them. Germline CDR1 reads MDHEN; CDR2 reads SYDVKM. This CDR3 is CASSFKVYEQYF. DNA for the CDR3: TGTGCCAGCAGTTTTAAGGTCTACGAGCAGTACTTC.

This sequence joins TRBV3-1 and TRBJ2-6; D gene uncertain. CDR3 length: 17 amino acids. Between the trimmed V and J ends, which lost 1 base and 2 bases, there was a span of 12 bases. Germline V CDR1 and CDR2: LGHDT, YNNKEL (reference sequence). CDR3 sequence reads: CASSQVRRATGANVLTF. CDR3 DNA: TGTGCCAGCAGCCAAGTCCGCCGGGCCACTGGGGCCAACGTCCTGACTTTC. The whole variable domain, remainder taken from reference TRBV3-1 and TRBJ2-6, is DTAVSQTPKYLVTQMGNDKSIKCEQNLGHDTMYWYKQDSKKFLKIMFSYNNKELIINETVPNRFSPKSPDKAHLNLHINSLELGDSAVYFCASSQVRRATGANVLTFGAGSRLTVL.

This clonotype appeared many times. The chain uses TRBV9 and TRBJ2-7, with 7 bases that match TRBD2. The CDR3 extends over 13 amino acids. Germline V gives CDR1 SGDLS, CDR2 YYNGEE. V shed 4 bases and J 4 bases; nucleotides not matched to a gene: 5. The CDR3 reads CASSPRDYYEQYF. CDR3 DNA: TGTGCCAGCAGCCCTCGGGACTATTACGAGCAGTACTTC.

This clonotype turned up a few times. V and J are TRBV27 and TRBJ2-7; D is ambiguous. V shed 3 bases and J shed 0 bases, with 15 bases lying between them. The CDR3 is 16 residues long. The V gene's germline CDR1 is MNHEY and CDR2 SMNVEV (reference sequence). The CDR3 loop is CASSLNWWVSSYEQYF. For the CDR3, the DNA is TGTGCCAGCAGTTTGAATTGGTGGGTAAGCTCCTACGAGCAGTACTTC.

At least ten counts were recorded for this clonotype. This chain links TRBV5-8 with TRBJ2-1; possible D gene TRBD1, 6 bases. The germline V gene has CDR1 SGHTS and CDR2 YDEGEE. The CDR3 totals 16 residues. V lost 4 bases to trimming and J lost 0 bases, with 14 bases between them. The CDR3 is CASSGAGTLSYNEQFF. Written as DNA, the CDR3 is TGTGCCAGCAGCGGAGCCGGGACACTCTCCTACAATGAGCAGTTCTTC.

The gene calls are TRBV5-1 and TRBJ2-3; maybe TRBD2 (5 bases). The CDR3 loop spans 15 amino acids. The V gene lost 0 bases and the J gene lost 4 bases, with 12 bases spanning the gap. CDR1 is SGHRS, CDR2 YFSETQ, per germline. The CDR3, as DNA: TGCGCCAGCAGCTTGGCATCTAGCCGTCCAGATACGCAGTATTTT. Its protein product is CASSLASSRPDTQYF.

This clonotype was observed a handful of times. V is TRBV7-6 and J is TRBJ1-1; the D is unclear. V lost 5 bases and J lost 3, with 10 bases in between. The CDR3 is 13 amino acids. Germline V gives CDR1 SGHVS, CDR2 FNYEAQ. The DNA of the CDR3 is TGTGCCAGCAGCCGAAGCGTCGACACTGAAGCTTTCTTT. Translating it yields CASSRSVDTEAFF.

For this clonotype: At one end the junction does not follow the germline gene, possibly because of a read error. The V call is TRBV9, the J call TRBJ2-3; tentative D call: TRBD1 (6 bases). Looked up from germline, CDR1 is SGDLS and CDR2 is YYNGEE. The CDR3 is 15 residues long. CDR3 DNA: TGTGCCAACAGCGTAGATGGGACACGGGTAGATACGCAGTATTTT. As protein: CANSVDGTRVDTQYF.

The CDR3: CASSDGPSFFDEQYF. CDR3 bases: TGCGCCAGCAGTGACGGGCCTAGCTTTTTCGATGAGCAGTACTTC. V and J are TRBV10-1 and TRBJ2-7, with D tentatively TRBD2 (5 bases). The CDR3 sequence is 15 residues long. CDR1 is WNHNN, CDR2 SYGVQD, per germline (reference sequence). V was trimmed by 3 bases and J by 7 bases, leaving 19 bases between them.

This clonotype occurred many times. The chain's CDR3 is CASSYSPGHYNEQFF. As DNA, the CDR3 is TGTGCCAGCAGTTACTCGCCGGGCCACTACAATGAGCAGTTCTTC. The chain joins TRBV6-2 or TRBV6-3 to TRBJ2-1, with D unclear. The germline gives CDR1 MNHEY, CDR2 SVGEGT. Trimming pared 0 bases from V and 3 bases from J, leaving 9 bases between. The CDR3 has 15 amino acids.

The CDR3 spells CASSLSSTGRSLEQYF. The DNA for the CDR3 is TGTGCCAGCAGTTTAAGTTCGACAGGGCGTTCTTTGGAGCAGTACTTC. The chain links TRBV12-3 or TRBV12-4 to TRBJ2-7; 7 positions match TRBD1. V shed 2 bases, J shed 7 bases, and the junction held 14 bases outside the gene matches. The CDR3 is made up of 16 amino acids.

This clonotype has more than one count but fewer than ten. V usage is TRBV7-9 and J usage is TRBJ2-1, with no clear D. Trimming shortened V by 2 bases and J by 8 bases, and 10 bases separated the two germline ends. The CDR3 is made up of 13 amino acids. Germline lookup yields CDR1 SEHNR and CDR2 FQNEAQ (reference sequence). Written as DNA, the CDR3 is TGTGCCAGCAGCTTAATCCTTTCGGATGAGCAGTTCTTC. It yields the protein CASSLILSDEQFF. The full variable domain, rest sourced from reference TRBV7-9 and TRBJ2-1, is DTGVSQNPRHKITKRGQNVTFRCDPISEHNRLYWYRQTLGQGPEFLTYFQNEAQLEKSRLLSDRFSAERPKGSFSTLEIQRTEQGDSAMYLCASSLILSDEQFFGPGTRLTVL.